A single sample gave rise to the 26 T cell receptor beta chains below, sequenced in a study of cytotoxic CD8 clonotypes in ibrutinib-treated CLL. Profiled with immunoSEQ multiplex PCR; TCRdb holds only in-frame clones, not every one. The table shows fewer than 200,000 clones, with 84% occurring only once. The specimen comprised PBMCs, sampled after 24 months of ibrutinib treatment. The receptors originated from a human donor with chronic lymphocytic leukemia.

This clone was observed at least ten times. The genes are TRBV10-2 and TRBJ1-5, with D unclear. Trimming stripped 4 bases from V and 0 bases from J, with 13 bases between. Germline CDR1 WSHSY, CDR2 SAAADI. The CDR3 extends over 16 amino acids. CDR3 sequence reads: CASSALDANSNQPQHF. The CDR3 nucleotides read TGCGCCAGCAGTGCATTGGACGCCAATAGCAATCAGCCCCAGCATTTT.

The genes are TRBV7-3 and TRBJ2-2, with TRBD2 identical over 10 bases. CDR1 SGHTA and CDR2 FQGTGA come from the germline V gene. There are 17 residues in the CDR3. V shed 4 bases and J 1 base; nucleotides not matched to a gene: 6. CDR3 amino acids: CASSSASGRGNTGELFF. Here the CDR3 DNA reads TGTGCCAGCAGCTCGGCGAGCGGGAGGGGGAACACCGGGGAGCTGTTTTTT.

This clone was seen a handful of times. The V gene is TRBV28, the J gene TRBJ2-1, with TRBD1 as a possible D gene (6 bases). V was pared by 3 bases and J by 6 bases, with 15 bases between. The CDR3 is 15 residues long. Germline values: CDR1 MDHEN, CDR2 SYDVKM. The CDR3 loop is CASSFQGKRSNEQFF. DNA for the CDR3: TGTGCCAGCAGTTTCCAGGGGAAAAGGTCCAATGAGCAGTTCTTC.

J is TRBJ2-7 and V is TRBV7-9, with 7 bases matching TRBD2. Germline values: CDR1 SEHNR, CDR2 FQNEAQ (reference sequence). This CDR3 has 15 amino acids. V was clipped by 5 bases and J by 3 bases; unmatched bases: 10. The CDR3 DNA reads TGTGCCAGCAGCCTTAAGGGAGGGATCGGCTACGAGCAGTACTTC. Protein product: CASSLKGGIGYEQYF.

The chain recombines TRBV4-2 with TRBJ2-2; D may correspond to TRBD1 or TRBD2 (6 bases each). The V end was cut by 0 bases, the J end by 0 bases, with 11 bases between. Germline V gene data show CDR1 as LGHNA and CDR2 as YNFKEQ. The CDR3 length is 17 residues. The CDR3 here is CASSQEGAGTNTGELFF. In DNA, the CDR3 is TGTGCCAGCAGCCAAGAGGGGGCGGGAACGAACACCGGGGAGCTGTTTTTT.

The J gene is TRBJ2-2, the V gene TRBV27; D remains ambiguous. This CDR3 comprises 15 residues. From germline, CDR1 is MNHEY and CDR2 SMNVEV (reference sequence). With 7 bases removed from V and 7 bases from J, the gap between germline ends came to 19 bases. CDR3 region: CASTPRQGIRGELFF. In DNA form, the CDR3 reads TGTGCCAGCACACCTCGGCAAGGTATTCGCGGGGAGCTGTTTTTT.

The gene calls are TRBV4-3 and TRBJ2-3, with no clear D. This CDR3 contains 15 residues. The germline gives CDR1 LGHNA, CDR2 YSLEER. Trimming took off 1 base at V and 0 bases at J, with 8 bases between the two ends. The CDR3 DNA is TGCGCCAGCAGCCAAGTAATCACTAGCACAGATACGCAGTATTTT. Its translation is CASSQVITSTDTQYF.

The chain couples TRBV10-3 to TRBJ1-4; D is unresolved. CDR1 and CDR2 from the germline V gene are ENHRY and SYGVKD. This CDR3 is 17 amino acids long. Trimming took 2 bases from V and 0 from J, leaving 13 bases between them. The CDR3 loop reads CAISERQLGPTNEKLFF. DNA for the CDR3: TGTGCCATCAGTGAGCGGCAGTTAGGACCAACTAATGAAAAACTGTTTTTT.

The gene calls are TRBV2 and TRBJ1-1, with 12 nucleotides matching TRBD1. The germline gives CDR1 SNHLY, CDR2 FYNNEI. The V segment lost 6 bases and the J segment 0 bases; nucleotides outside the gene matches: 8. The CDR3 is 17 amino acids. This chain's CDR3 is CASRGTGGLSMNTEAFF. Here the CDR3 DNA reads TGTGCCAGCAGAGGGACAGGGGGCCTCTCGATGAACACTGAAGCTTTCTTT.

The chain is built from TRBV9 and TRBJ2-5; perhaps TRBD2 as D (6 bases). The CDR3 runs 14 residues. CDR1 SGDLS and CDR2 YYNGEE come from the germline V gene. With 4 bases removed from V and 1 base from J, the gap between germline ends came to 11 bases. The CDR3 DNA sequence: TGTGCCAGCAGCCCCGGGGACTCCCAAGAGACCCAGTACTTC. Translated: CASSPGDSQETQYF. Drawing the rest from reference TRBV9 and TRBJ2-5, the complete variable domain is DSGVTQTPKHLITATGQRVTLRCSPRSGDLSVYWYQQSLDQGLQFLIQYYNGEERAKGNILERFSAQQFPDLHSELNLSSLELGDSALYFCASSPGDSQETQYFGPGTRLLVL.

V is TRBV2 and J is TRBJ1-6; 7 nucleotides match TRBD1. CDR1 and CDR2 (germline): SNHLY, FYNNEI. Trimming removed 3 bases from V and 7 bases from J; junction bases left unmatched: 0. This CDR3 has 13 residues. The chain's CDR3 is CASSETGNSPLHF. For the CDR3, the DNA is TGTGCCAGCAGTGAGACAGGGAATTCACCCCTCCACTTT. The full variable domain, in which reference TRBV2 and TRBJ1-6 provide the parts outside the CDR3, is EPEVTQTPSHQVTQMGQEVILRCVPISNHLYFYWYRQILGQKVEFLVSFYNNEISEKSEIFDDQFSVERPDGSNFTLKIRSTKLEDSAMYFCASSETGNSPLHFGNGTRLTVT.

This clone has only one observation. This chain links TRBV6-1 with TRBJ1-5, with a tentative D call TRBD1 (5 bases). The V end lost 10 bases, the J end lost 3 bases, and 13 bases lay between the germline ends. CDR1 MNHNS and CDR2 SASEGT come from the germline V gene. The CDR3 covers 13 residues. Here the CDR3 reads CATQTGANQPQHF. The CDR3 DNA reads as TGTGCCACACAAACCGGGGCCAATCAGCCCCAGCATTTT.

On this clone: This sample also contains other DNA sequences that code for the same CDR3. The chain has TRBV7-2 and TRBJ1-5; TRBD1 might be the D (6 bases). The V end was cut by 3 bases, the J end by 4 bases, with 13 bases between. Germline CDR1 reads SGHTA; CDR2 reads FQGNSA. The CDR3 is 15 residues long. The CDR3 spells CASSLGGPGNQPQHF. The CDR3 coding sequence is TGTGCCAGCAGCTTGGGGGGCCCTGGAAATCAGCCCCAGCATTTT. Filled out from reference TRBV7-2 and TRBJ1-5, the complete variable domain reads GAGVSQSPSNKVTEKGKDVELRCDPISGHTALYWYRQSLGQGLEFLIYFQGNSAPDKSGLPSDRFSAERTGGSVSTLTIQRTQQEDSAVYLCASSLGGPGNQPQHFGDGTRLSIL.

This clone was seen once. The V gene is TRBV7-2, the J gene TRBJ2-7, with unresolved D. The V gene lost 1 base and the J gene lost 3 bases, with 4 bases spanning the gap. CDR3 length: 12 amino acids. In germline, CDR1 is SGHTA, CDR2 FQGNSA. In nucleotides, the CDR3 is TGTGCCAGCAGCTTAGATTTCTACGAGCAGTACTTC. As protein: CASSLDFYEQYF.

The rearrangement links TRBV11-3 to TRBJ1-6, with D uncertain. Trimming left V 4 bases short and J 10 bases short, with 11 bases between. CDR1 SGHNT and CDR2 YENEEA come from the germline V gene. The CDR3 has 13 amino acids. CDR3 sequence (DNA): TGTGCCAGCAGCTCCCAAAGCGGCTCACCCCTCCACTTT. This encodes CASSSQSGSPLHF.

This clone came up a few times. J is TRBJ1-6 and V is TRBV9; TRBD1 might be the D (5 bases). Germline loops: CDR1 SGDLS, CDR2 YYNGEE. CDR3 length: 14 residues. V was pared by 0 bases and J by 10 bases, with 11 bases between. The CDR3 DNA reads TGTGCCAGCAGCGTAGGCCGCAGGGACTCACCCCTCCACTTT. Translating it yields CASSVGRRDSPLHF.

The chain couples TRBV4-1 to TRBJ2-5, with TRBD1 matching over 7 bases. There are 15 residues in the CDR3. Germline CDR1 reads MGHRA; CDR2 reads YSYEKL. The junction had 7 bases not matched to a gene; V was cut back by 1 base and J by 5 bases. The DNA for the CDR3 is TGCGCCAGCAGCCAAGGCGAAGGGGGCCGGGAGACCCAGTACTTC. Translation: CASSQGEGGRETQYF.

This rearrangement joins TRBV2 to TRBJ2-7; TRBD1 is a possible D gene (5 bases). Trimming removed 4 bases from V and 5 bases from J, with 12 bases in between. CDR1 SNHLY and CDR2 FYNNEI come from the germline V gene. This CDR3 spans 13 amino acids. The chain's CDR3 is CASSGERGHEQYF. The CDR3 DNA reads TGTGCCAGCAGTGGCGAAAGGGGCCACGAGCAGTACTTC.

The J gene is TRBJ1-2, the V gene TRBV18, with D tentatively TRBD1 (5 bases). The germline CDR1 and CDR2 sequences are KGHSH and LQKENI. V was shortened by 8 bases and J by 8 bases, with 18 bases between the two germline ends. CDR3 length equals 13 residues. Here the CDR3 DNA reads TGTGCCAGCAACGCCAGGGAGAAGGAGGGCTACACCTTC. It encodes CASNAREKEGYTF. The variable domain in full, with the rest retrieved from reference TRBV18 and TRBJ1-2, is NAGVMQNPRHLVRRRGQEARLRCSPMKGHSHVYWYRQLPEEGLKFMVYLQKENIIDESGMPKERFSAEFPKEGPSILRIQQVVRGDSAAYFCASNAREKEGYTFGSGTRLTVV.

The rearrangement uses TRBV5-6 and TRBJ2-3, with D perhaps assigned TRBD1 or TRBD2 (5 bases each). The CDR3 is 14 residues long. V was shortened by 4 bases and J by 6 bases, with 15 bases between the two germline ends. Germline CDR1 is SGHDT and CDR2 is YYEEEE. CDR3 coding DNA: TGTGCCAGCAGCCGCTACCGGGACGCCGATACGCAGTATTTT. Translating gives CASSRYRDADTQYF.

In nucleotides, the CDR3 is TGTGCCAGTAACGAAGGGGGCCCCTCCTACGAGCAGTACTTC. Encoded protein: CASNEGGPSYEQYF. The gene calls are TRBV19 and TRBJ2-7, with 7 bases identical to TRBD1. CDR1 and CDR2 (germline): LNHDA, SQIVND (reference sequence). The CDR3 spans 14 residues. With 7 bases clipped from V and 0 bases from J, the junction kept 6 bases outside the gene matches.

The chain joins TRBV9 to TRBJ2-1; D tentatively fits TRBD1 or TRBD2 (6 bases each). CDR1 and CDR2 (germline): SGDLS, YYNGEE. The ends were cut back, 4 bases at V and 6 bases at J, with 11 bases in the middle. The CDR3 spans 13 residues. The CDR3 bases are TGTGCCAGCAGCAAAGGGGGGTTCAATGAGCAGTTCTTC. Its protein product is CASSKGGFNEQFF.

The chain carries TRBV4-1 and TRBJ1-4, with a weak D call TRBD1 (6 bases). The CDR3 is made up of 18 amino acids. With 0 bases removed from V and 13 bases from J, the gap between germline ends came to 27 bases. CDR1 is MGHRA, CDR2 YSYEKL, per germline. The CDR3 DNA sequence: TGCGCCAGCAGCCAAGAATCCCGGGGGCAGTCCGGCGGGGGTAGACTGTTTTTT. Translation gives CASSQESRGQSGGGRLFF.

The chain uses TRBV2 and TRBJ1-1, with unresolved D. CDR3 size: 13 residues. Germline V gene lookup returns CDR1 SNHLY and CDR2 FYNNEI. Deletions cut 2 bases from V and 5 bases from J, with 9 bases between. The CDR3 loop is CASSESSWTEAFF. The CDR3 nucleotides are TGTGCCAGCAGTGAATCCAGCTGGACTGAAGCTTTCTTT.

The chain recombines TRBV11-2 with TRBJ2-1, with D possibly TRBD2 on 6 matching bases. CDR3 length equals 15 residues. Trimming removed 3 bases at V and 0 bases at J, with 9 bases between. Germline lookup yields CDR1 SGHAT and CDR2 FQNNGV. DNA for the CDR3: TGTGCCAGCAGCTTGGACGGGAGCTCCTACAATGAGCAGTTCTTC. It specifies CASSLDGSSYNEQFF. Combining the CDR3 with reference TRBV11-2 and TRBJ2-1 gives the whole variable domain EAGVAQSPRYKIIEKRQSVAFWCNPISGHATLYWYQQILGQGPKLLIQFQNNGVVDDSQLPKDRFSAERLKGVDSTLKIQPAKLEDSAVYLCASSLDGSSYNEQFFGPGTRLTVL.

This clone came up once. The V and J genes are TRBV19 and TRBJ2-5; possibly TRBD1 for D (7 bases). V lost 5 bases and J lost 5, with 18 bases in between. This CDR3 region has 15 residues. Per the germline V gene, CDR1 is LNHDA and CDR2 is SQIVND (reference sequence). The CDR3 DNA reads as TGTGCCAGTAGTTCCCGGACAGGAAGCGGGGAGACCCAGTACTTC. Translating it yields CASSSRTGSGETQYF.